This TCR beta chain was documented in a study of T cell responses to AZD1222 COVID-19 vaccine. General observations from the study: Only 5 or 6 people who got AZD1222 tested seropositive at baseline. Spike-specific TCRs gained breadth and depth after people received two AZD1222 doses. Spike-wide coverage was observed for vaccine-associated CD4 TCRs, with dominant responses at 160-218 and 743-854. Repertoires in all cases were sampled only once the peak T cell response had passed.

In regard to this clone: The target antigen is unknown.

Germline V CDR1 and CDR2: MDHEN, SYDVKM. The CDR3 is 14 residues long. V was pared by 10 bases and J by 4 bases, with 19 bases between. Measured with immunoSEQ multiplex PCR; TCRdb has only the in-frame clones, and not every one. The sample lists about 100,000 clones, 80% to 90% occurring once. The chain joins TRBV28 to TRBJ1-1, with D tentatively TRBD1 (6 bases). This clonotype was obtained from an adult in good health. The sequenced sample was peripheral blood, obtained on day 0 of MenACWY control vaccination. CDR3 sequence reads: CATWGGASFTEAFF. CDR3 in DNA: TGTGCCACCTGGGGGGGGGCGAGTTTCACTGAAGCTTTCTTT.